This is a list of T cell receptor beta chains from one sample in a study of OX40 agonist ivuxolimab in advanced cancers. Clones were sequenced by immunoSEQ multiplex PCR, and TCRdb holds only the in-frame ones, with some missing. The table shows roughly 80,000 clones, with 65% to 90% occurring only once. This sample comprised CD4+ or CD8+ T cells sorted from blood, obtained in a trial of the OX40 agonist ivuxolimab. These receptors originate from an adult with an advanced solid tumor such as melanoma, head and neck, liver or kidney cancer. The CDR3 runs from the conserved cysteine through the conserved F or W. The D gene is left open where the match is weak. The size of a clone is reported for some rows only, either as once, few or many, or as a class for expanded clones.

j_call: TRBJ1-3
d_call: TRBD1
clone_size: .
v_call: TRBV30
cdr3_aa: CAWSGDRVSGNTIYF
cdr3_nt: TGTGCCTGGAGCGGGGACAGGGTCTCTGGAAACACCATATATTTT

j_call: TRBJ2-3
d_call: TRBD2
clone_size: .
v_call: TRBV9
cdr3_aa: CASSVRGGASTDTQYF
cdr3_nt: TGTGCCAGCAGCGTTCGCGGGGGGGCCAGCACAGATACGCAGTATTTT

j_call: TRBJ1-1
d_call: .
clone_size: .
v_call: TRBV18
cdr3_aa: CASSPLAGDAFF
cdr3_nt: TGTGCCAGCTCACCACTCGCAGGGGACGCTTTCTTT

j_call: TRBJ1-1
d_call: .
clone_size: .
v_call: TRBV2
cdr3_aa: CASRAQQNTEAFF
cdr3_nt: TGTGCCAGCAGGGCACAGCAGAACACTGAAGCTTTCTTT

j_call: TRBJ2-5
d_call: .
clone_size: .
v_call: TRBV28
cdr3_aa: CASSVGTPGETQYF
cdr3_nt: TGTGCCAGCAGTGTCGGGACGCCAGGAGAGACCCAGTACTTC

j_call: TRBJ1-1
d_call: .
clone_size: once
v_call: TRBV14
cdr3_aa: CASSRDRGGLGAFF
cdr3_nt: TGTGCCAGCAGCCGAGACCGGGGGGGTTTGGGCGCTTTCTTT

j_call: TRBJ1-1
d_call: .
clone_size: .
v_call: TRBV19
cdr3_aa: CASSISTTGGPRFKAFF
cdr3_nt: TGTGCCAGTAGCATTTCCACCACGGGGGGGCCAAGATTTAAAGCTTTCTTT

j_call: TRBJ2-2
d_call: TRBD2
clone_size: .
v_call: TRBV5-1
cdr3_aa: CASSPFGAGTANTGELFF
cdr3_nt: TGCGCTAGCAGTCCCTTTGGAGCGGGGACTGCGAACACCGGGGAGCTGTTTTTT

j_call: TRBJ1-4
d_call: .
clone_size: .
v_call: TRBV18
cdr3_aa: CASSPLEGPWGKLFF
cdr3_nt: TGTGCCAGCTCACCCTTGGAGGGCCCCTGGGGAAAACTGTTTTTT

j_call: TRBJ1-5
d_call: .
clone_size: .
v_call: TRBV19
cdr3_aa: CASTPTKGQPQHF
cdr3_nt: TGTGCCAGTACCCCTACGAAGGGTCAGCCCCAGCATTTT

j_call: TRBJ2-7
d_call: TRBD2
clone_size: .
v_call: TRBV6-5
cdr3_aa: CASSYAGRSGSYEQYF
cdr3_nt: TGTGCCAGCAGTTACGCCGGGAGGTCAGGTTCCTACGAGCAGTACTTC

j_call: TRBJ1-5
d_call: TRBD1
clone_size: .
v_call: TRBV5-4
cdr3_aa: CASSLGGQRDDQPQHF
cdr3_nt: TGTGCCAGCAGCTTGGGGGGACAGAGGGACGATCAGCCCCAGCATTTT

j_call: TRBJ2-3
d_call: .
clone_size: .
v_call: TRBV7-3
cdr3_aa: CASSPRGVLAGDTQYF
cdr3_nt: TGTGCCAGCAGCCCTAGGGGGGTGCTCGCCGGGGATACGCAGTATTTT

j_call: TRBJ2-7
d_call: .
clone_size: .
v_call: TRBV21-1
cdr3_aa: CAFWTGDPSYEQYF
cdr3_nt: TGTGCCTTCTGGACAGGCGATCCCTCCTACGAGCAGTACTTC

j_call: TRBJ2-3
d_call: TRBD2
clone_size: .
v_call: TRBV11-2
cdr3_aa: CASSFSGGGTDTQYF
cdr3_nt: TGTGCCAGCAGCTTTAGCGGGGGGGGCACAGATACGCAGTATTTT

j_call: TRBJ2-5
d_call: TRBD2
clone_size: few
v_call: TRBV4-1
cdr3_aa: CASSQALAGEETQYF
cdr3_nt: TGCGCCAGCAGCCAAGCTCTAGCGGGGGAAGAGACCCAGTACTTC

j_call: TRBJ1-1
d_call: .
clone_size: .
v_call: TRBV7-3
cdr3_aa: CASSYTGTTEAFF
cdr3_nt: TGTGCCAGCAGCTATACAGGTACCACTGAAGCTTTCTTT

j_call: TRBJ1-1
d_call: TRBD1
clone_size: .
v_call: TRBV6-5
cdr3_aa: CASRNQGAHTEAFF
cdr3_nt: TGTGCCAGCAGGAACCAGGGGGCCCACACTGAAGCTTTCTTT

j_call: TRBJ2-3
d_call: .
clone_size: .
v_call: TRBV30
cdr3_aa: CAWSVTASGTDTQYF
cdr3_nt: TGTGCCTGGAGTGTAACCGCTAGCGGCACAGATACGCAGTATTTT

j_call: TRBJ1-1
d_call: .
clone_size: .
v_call: TRBV7-9
cdr3_aa: CASSFQGVNTEAFF
cdr3_nt: TGTGCCAGCAGCTTTCAGGGTGTAAACACTGAAGCTTTCTTT

j_call: TRBJ2-4
d_call: .
clone_size: .
v_call: TRBV29-1
cdr3_aa: CSVEETLNIQYF
cdr3_nt: TGCAGCGTTGAAGAAACATTAAACATTCAGTACTTC

j_call: TRBJ1-2
d_call: .
clone_size: .
v_call: TRBV6-6
cdr3_aa: CASSYLENGYTF
cdr3_nt: TGTGCCAGCAGTTACTTGGAGAATGGCTACACCTTC

j_call: TRBJ1-2
d_call: .
clone_size: .
v_call: TRBV6-6
cdr3_aa: CASSPDSGYGYTF
cdr3_nt: TGTGCCAGCAGTCCCGACAGCGGCTATGGCTACACCTTC

j_call: TRBJ1-4
d_call: .
clone_size: .
v_call: TRBV5-1
cdr3_aa: CASSLGQGNEKLFF
cdr3_nt: TGCGCCAGCAGCTTGGGGCAGGGGAATGAAAAACTGTTTTTT

j_call: TRBJ2-7
d_call: .
clone_size: .
v_call: TRBV2
cdr3_aa: CASRKGAGSFEQYF
cdr3_nt: TGTGCCAGCAGAAAAGGGGCAGGGTCGTTCGAGCAGTACTTC

j_call: TRBJ1-4
d_call: .
clone_size: .
v_call: TRBV7-9
cdr3_aa: CASSLGANEKLFF
cdr3_nt: TGTGCCAGCAGCTTAGGGGCTAATGAAAAACTGTTTTTT

j_call: TRBJ1-1
d_call: TRBD1
clone_size: .
v_call: TRBV10-3
cdr3_aa: CAISEPDRGNFF
cdr3_nt: TGTGCCATCAGTGAGCCGGACAGGGGTAATTTCTTT

j_call: TRBJ2-7
d_call: TRBD1
clone_size: .
v_call: TRBV7-2
cdr3_aa: CASSIDRGNYEQYF
cdr3_nt: TGTGCCAGCAGCATCGACAGGGGAAATTACGAGCAGTACTTC

j_call: TRBJ1-2
d_call: .
clone_size: .
v_call: TRBV6-5
cdr3_aa: CASRSGGRESYGYTF
cdr3_nt: TGTGCCAGCAGGTCTGGGGGACGGGAGTCCTATGGCTACACCTTC

j_call: TRBJ2-3
d_call: .
clone_size: .
v_call: TRBV5-4
cdr3_aa: CASSAGLGTDTQYF
cdr3_nt: TGTGCCAGCAGCGCGGGCCTAGGCACAGATACGCAGTATTTT

j_call: TRBJ1-2
d_call: .
clone_size: .
v_call: TRBV27
cdr3_aa: CASSSGFGYTF
cdr3_nt: TGTGCCAGCAGCTCAGGGTTTGGCTACACCTTC

j_call: TRBJ1-1
d_call: .
clone_size: .
v_call: TRBV7-9
cdr3_aa: CASSPQQGSNRAFF
cdr3_nt: TGTGCCAGCAGCCCACAACAGGGCTCAAACCGAGCTTTCTTT

j_call: TRBJ1-1
d_call: .
clone_size: .
v_call: TRBV19
cdr3_aa: CASSYPGGRTEAFF
cdr3_nt: TGTGCCAGTAGTTACCCCGGGGGACGCACTGAAGCTTTCTTT

j_call: TRBJ1-5
d_call: .
clone_size: .
v_call: TRBV19
cdr3_aa: CASRPGQGNQPQHF
cdr3_nt: TGTGCCAGTAGACCGGGACAAGGGAATCAGCCCCAGCATTTT

j_call: TRBJ2-2
d_call: .
clone_size: .
v_call: TRBV19
cdr3_aa: CASSREGDNTGELFF
cdr3_nt: TGTGCCAGTAGTAGGGAAGGGGATAACACCGGGGAGCTGTTTTTT

j_call: TRBJ2-3
d_call: TRBD1
clone_size: .
v_call: TRBV9
cdr3_aa: CASSVLGQGVTDTQYF
cdr3_nt: TGTGCCAGCAGCGTCCTTGGACAGGGGGTAACAGATACGCAGTATTTT

j_call: TRBJ1-1
d_call: .
clone_size: .
v_call: TRBV29-1
cdr3_aa: CSVAEGGVTEAFF
cdr3_nt: TGCAGCGTTGCAGAGGGTGGGGTCACTGAAGCTTTCTTT

j_call: TRBJ2-5
d_call: .
clone_size: .
v_call: TRBV7-3
cdr3_aa: CASSLGLRGEETQYF
cdr3_nt: TGTGCCAGCAGCTTAGGTCTGCGGGGTGAAGAGACCCAGTACTTC

j_call: TRBJ2-1
d_call: .
clone_size: .
v_call: TRBV5-4
cdr3_aa: CASSRASGLGEQFF
cdr3_nt: TGTGCCAGCAGCCGCGCCTCAGGTCTTGGTGAGCAGTTCTTC

j_call: TRBJ2-2
d_call: .
clone_size: .
v_call: TRBV2
cdr3_aa: CASSEARYTGELFF
cdr3_nt: TGTGCCAGCAGTGAAGCGCGATACACCGGGGAGCTGTTTTTT

j_call: TRBJ2-5
d_call: .
clone_size: once
v_call: TRBV4-2
cdr3_aa: CASSPSMSQETQYF
cdr3_nt: TGTGCCAGCAGCCCCTCTATGTCCCAAGAGACCCAGTACTTC

j_call: TRBJ2-5
d_call: .
clone_size: few
v_call: TRBV2
cdr3_aa: CASSEFVSQETQYF
cdr3_nt: TGTGCCAGCAGTGAATTTGTCAGCCAAGAGACCCAGTACTTC

j_call: TRBJ1-6
d_call: .
clone_size: few
v_call: TRBV12-5
cdr3_aa: CASGLEGGSSPLHF
cdr3_nt: TGTGCTAGTGGCTTGGAGGGGGGAAGTTCACCCCTCCACTTT

j_call: TRBJ1-4
d_call: TRBD1
clone_size: .
v_call: TRBV5-6
cdr3_aa: CASSERQGPDEKLFF
cdr3_nt: TGTGCCAGCAGCGAGCGACAGGGACCGGATGAAAAACTGTTTTTT

j_call: TRBJ2-7
d_call: .
clone_size: .
v_call: TRBV11-1
cdr3_aa: CASSFTGSYEQYF
cdr3_nt: TGTGCCAGCAGCTTTACCGGATCCTACGAGCAGTACTTC

j_call: TRBJ1-4
d_call: .
clone_size: .
v_call: TRBV7-2
cdr3_aa: CASSLVAGVNEKLFF
cdr3_nt: TGTGCCAGCAGCTTAGTAGCGGGTGTGAATGAAAAACTGTTTTTT

j_call: TRBJ1-1
d_call: .
clone_size: .
v_call: TRBV5-5
cdr3_aa: CASTTQVLTEAFF
cdr3_nt: TGTGCCAGCACAACACAGGTCCTGACTGAAGCTTTCTTT

j_call: TRBJ2-1
d_call: TRBD2
clone_size: .
v_call: TRBV7-2
cdr3_aa: CASSRSGDNEQFF
cdr3_nt: TGTGCCAGCAGCAGGAGCGGGGACAATGAGCAGTTCTTC

j_call: TRBJ2-5
d_call: .
clone_size: .
v_call: TRBV7-2
cdr3_aa: CASSSTPQGRETQYF
cdr3_nt: TGTGCCAGCAGCTCAACCCCACAGGGTCGAGAGACCCAGTACTTC

j_call: TRBJ2-7
d_call: TRBD1
clone_size: .
v_call: TRBV10-3
cdr3_aa: CAISESETGGEQYF
cdr3_nt: TGTGCCATCAGTGAGTCGGAGACAGGGGGCGAGCAGTACTTC

j_call: TRBJ2-3
d_call: TRBD2
clone_size: .
v_call: TRBV7-2
cdr3_aa: CASSRRAGGNSDTQYF
cdr3_nt: TGTGCCAGCAGCAGACGCGCGGGGGGCAACTCAGATACGCAGTATTTT